This TCR beta chain was captured in a study of blood T cell repertoires in COVID-19. Study-level background: There were acute and convalescent COVID-19 samples, and they came from the United States, Italy and Spain. T cells, B-cell-depleted T cells, or PBMCs supplied cDNA or gDNA.

CDR3 length equals 12 residues. Between the trimmed V and J ends, which lost 1 base and 7 bases, there was a span of 7 bases. Authors' processing steps: Reference gene primer amplification in the assay estimated nucleated cell counts. Repertoires were generated with immunoSEQ multiplex PCR, while TCRdb's copy carries only in-frame clones and drops some. V and J calls and clone size are as listed in that table; D and trimming were resolved from the DNA. The table records around 47,000 clones, approximately 90% of them present only once. The receptor was derived from a man between 45 and 60 years old with active COVID-19. The chain employs TRBV12-3 or TRBV12-4 and TRBJ1-1; possible D gene TRBD1, 6 bases. Sequenced input: peripheral blood. CDR3 in amino acids: CASSLGGLEAFF. The DNA for the CDR3 is TGTGCCAGCAGTTTAGGGGGGCTTGAAGCTTTCTTT.